This entry is about one TCR beta chain. Authors' data handling: Counts of nucleated cells, estimated from reference gene primer amplification, were obtained. The repertoire was sequenced with immunoSEQ multiplex PCR; TCRdb's copy has only in-frame clones and lacks some. The V and J calls and clone size were taken over from that table, and D and trimming were inferred from the DNA. Here the sample spans about 340,000 clones, approximately 91% being singletons. The CDR3 length is 14 residues. Germline CDR1 SGHRS, CDR2 YFSETQ. The V gene lost 4 bases and the J gene lost 5 bases, with 15 bases spanning the gap. The sample belongs to a study of blood T cell repertoires in COVID-19. Study details: Material from acute and convalescent COVID-19 was sourced from the United States, Italy and Spain. Sample material is recorded as cDNA or gDNA derived from T cells, B-cell-depleted T cells, or PBMCs.

Material: peripheral blood. The TCR was taken from an older woman with COVID-19, enrolled during active disease. This sequence joins TRBV5-1 and TRBJ2-5, with a tentative D call TRBD1 (5 bases). CDR3 loop: CASSRAQGEETQYF. The CDR3 DNA sequence: TGCGCCAGCAGCAGGGCTCAGGGCGAGGAGACCCAGTACTTC.